What follows are 32 T cell receptor beta chains derived from one specimen sequenced in a study of Graves' ophthalmopathy and Graves' hyperthyroidism. Amplified TCR beta CDR3 regions were obtained using RNA transcripts as template. An opening RT-PCR round employed HTBI primers and preceded a second-round multiplex PCR. TCRdb used MiXCR to reprocess the multiplex PCR reads, holding one entry per CDR3 protein. The sample records 200,000 to 250,000 distinct CDR3 sequences, roughly 21% being singletons. Sequencing was done on a sample of peripheral blood. The receptors shown here come from a woman aged 45 to 65 with Graves' ophthalmopathy.

The chain is built from TRBV18 and TRBJ2-5; 9 nucleotides align to TRBD2. Germline V gene data show CDR1 as KGHSH and CDR2 as LQKENI. The V gene end was trimmed by 3 bases and the J gene end by 1 base; junction bases not matched to a gene: 6. The CDR3 totals 16 residues. CDR3 region: CASSPASGTSQETQYF. CDR3 nucleotides: TGTGCCAGCTCACCGGCTAGCGGGACGTCCCAAGAGACCCAGTACTTC.

The V and J genes are TRBV6-2 or TRBV6-3 and TRBJ2-7, with D hard to call. CDR3 length equals 13 residues. V shed 6 bases and J shed 5 bases, with 14 bases lying between them. Germline V gene sequence: CDR1 MNHEY, CDR2 SVGEGT. CDR3 loop: CASSTGPIHEQYF. In nucleotides, the CDR3 is TGTGCCAGCAGCACCGGTCCCATCCACGAGCAGTACTTC.

This clonotype came up many times. The chain employs TRBV12-3 or TRBV12-4 and TRBJ1-2; 10 bases map to TRBD1. The V and J ends lost 5 bases and 8 bases, in that order; junction bases with no gene match: 5. This CDR3 region has 13 residues. CDR3 DNA sequence: TGTGCCAGCAGTAGACAGGGGGCTCTAGGCTACACCTTC. Amino acid sequence: CASSRQGALGYTF.

The chain employs TRBV15 and TRBJ2-5; 8 nucleotides align to TRBD2. Germline V gene sequence: CDR1 LNHNV, CDR2 YYDKDF (reference sequence). CDR3 length: 13 residues. V lost 1 base to trimming and J lost 10 bases; unmatched junction nucleotides: 5. In nucleotides, the CDR3 is TGTGCCACCAGCAGAGGGACTAGCTGGGACCAGTACTTC. This gives the protein CATSRGTSWDQYF.

At least ten counts were recorded for this clonotype. The chain combines TRBV11-2 with TRBJ2-3; 9 nucleotides agree with TRBD2. This CDR3 has 15 amino acids. Germline loops: CDR1 SGHAT, CDR2 FQNNGV. J was trimmed by 4 bases and V by 1 base; bases with no gene match: 3. This CDR3 reads CASSLVAGEADTQYF. As DNA, the CDR3 is TGTGCCAGCAGCTTAGTAGCGGGAGAGGCAGATACGCAGTATTTT.

This clonotype was seen repeatedly, ten times or more. CDR3 residues: CSARDLGLWGGSPLHF. The CDR3 DNA sequence: TGCAGTGCTAGAGATTTGGGGCTGTGGGGGGGATCACCCCTCCACTTT. This chain uses TRBV20-1 with TRBJ1-6, with D possibly TRBD1 on 5 matching bases. The CDR3 spans 16 residues. Germline-derived CDR1 and CDR2 are DFQATT and SNEGSKA (reference sequence). V gave up 0 bases and J gave up 10 bases, with 19 bases separating them.

Many counts were recorded for this clonotype. The chain couples TRBV11-2 to TRBJ1-5, with a possible D match to TRBD1 (6 bases). V lost 4 bases and J lost 6, with 13 bases in between. Germline-derived CDR1 and CDR2 are SGHAT and FQNNGV. This CDR3 comprises 14 residues. CDR3 coding DNA: TGTGCCAGCAGCTCCGGACAGCGCAGTCAGCCCCAGCATTTT. Translation gives CASSSGQRSQPQHF.

The sample holds many counts of this clonotype. The chain has TRBV7-2 and TRBJ2-1; TRBD1 matches at 7 bases. The germline CDR1 and CDR2 sequences are SGHTA and FQGNSA. The CDR3 extends over 17 amino acids. V trimming: 1 base; J trimming: 0 bases; junction bases outside the gene matches: 6. Written as DNA, the CDR3 is TGTGCCAGCAGCTTAGGGGTAGGGGACAGCTCCTACAATGAGCAGTTCTTC. Its translation is CASSLGVGDSSYNEQFF.

Ten or more counts support this clonotype. This chain joins TRBV15 and TRBJ1-2, with 8 nucleotides matching TRBD1. The CDR3 is 15 residues long. V was clipped by 0 bases and J by 8 bases; unmatched bases: 8. Per the germline V gene, CDR1 is LNHNV and CDR2 is YYDKDF (reference sequence). CDR3 sequence reads: CATSREDRARGGYTF. The CDR3 DNA follows: TGTGCCACCAGCAGAGAGGACAGGGCTCGTGGGGGCTACACCTTC.

The chain has TRBV6-5 and TRBJ2-7, with D unresolved. The CDR3 runs 15 residues. Trimming took off 0 bases at V and 1 base at J, with 10 bases between the two ends. CDR1 MNHEY and CDR2 SVGAGI come from the germline V gene. In DNA, the CDR3 is TGTGCCAGCAGTTACTCCTGGTCAACGTCCTACGAGCAGTACTTC. Translated, it gives CASSYSWSTSYEQYF.

Ten or more counts support this clonotype. The CDR3 sequence: CASSEIIAGDTEAFF. The DNA for the CDR3 is TGTGCCAGCAGTGAAATAATAGCGGGGGACACTGAAGCTTTCTTT. The chain employs TRBV25-1 and TRBJ1-1, with TRBD1 as a possible D gene (5 bases). Trimming took off 2 bases at V and 3 bases at J, with 13 bases between the two ends. The CDR3 is 15 residues long. The germline V gene has CDR1 MGHDK and CDR2 SYGVNS. The full variable domain, in which reference TRBV25-1 and TRBJ1-1 provide the parts outside the CDR3, is EADIYQTPRYLVIGTGKKITLECSQTMGHDKMYWYQQDPGMELHLIHYSYGVNSTEKGDLSSESTVSRIRTEHFPLTLESARPSHTSQYLCASSEIIAGDTEAFFGQGTRLTVV.

This clonotype was observed many times. The rearrangement links TRBV28 to TRBJ1-5; 7 nucleotides match TRBD1. Germline V gives CDR1 MDHEN, CDR2 SYDVKM. The CDR3 is 15 residues long. CDR3 sequence: CAAVEGGRGNQPQHF. CDR3 nucleotide sequence: TGTGCAGCAGTCGAAGGGGGCCGGGGCAATCAGCCCCAGCATTTT.

This clonotype was counted at least ten times. This chain uses TRBV20-1 with TRBJ2-7, with 7 bases that match TRBD1. The CDR3 covers 12 residues. The junction had 2 bases not matched to a gene; V was cut back by 4 bases and J by 2 bases. Germline CDR1 is DFQATT and CDR2 is SNEGSKA (reference sequence). In nucleotides, the CDR3 is TGCAGTGCTATCGACAGGGCCTACGAGCAGTACTTC. Protein product: CSAIDRAYEQYF.

This clonotype was counted ten times or more. The chain recombines TRBV2 with TRBJ1-1; D gene ambiguous. The germline V gene encodes CDR1 SNHLY and CDR2 FYNNEI. Trimming took 3 bases from V and 0 from J, leaving 8 bases between them. The CDR3 sequence is 14 residues long. CDR3 in DNA: TGTGCCAGCAGTGACCAGTTCATGAACACTGAAGCTTTCTTT. The encoded protein is CASSDQFMNTEAFF.

This clonotype has only a few counts. This chain links TRBV2 with TRBJ1-5, with D possibly TRBD1 on 5 matching bases. V was pared by 6 bases and J by 3 bases, with 15 bases between. In germline, CDR1 is SNHLY, CDR2 FYNNEI. The CDR3 runs to 15 residues. The chain's CDR3 is CASRPRRGNNQPQHF. DNA for the CDR3: TGTGCCAGCAGACCCCGGCGGGGGAACAATCAGCCCCAGCATTTT.

The chain recombines TRBV5-1 with TRBJ1-5; TRBD1 agrees at 9 bases. This CDR3 comprises 15 residues. Germline V gene data show CDR1 as SGHRS and CDR2 as YFSETQ. V was pared by 4 bases and J by 2 bases, with 4 bases of the junction left unmatched. CDR3 amino acids: CASSRTGEGNQPQHF. Here the CDR3 DNA reads TGCGCCAGCAGCCGGACAGGGGAGGGCAATCAGCCCCAGCATTTT. Combining the CDR3 with reference TRBV5-1 and TRBJ1-5 gives the whole variable domain KAGVTQTPRYLIKTRGQQVTLSCSPISGHRSVSWYQQTPGQGLQFLFEYFSETQRNKGNFPGRFSGRQFSNSRSEMNVSTLELGDSALYLCASSRTGEGNQPQHFGDGTRLSIL.

This clonotype was recorded at least ten times. This sequence joins TRBV28 and TRBJ2-7, with 10 bases fitting TRBD1. Germline V gene sequence: CDR1 MDHEN, CDR2 SYDVKM. CDR3 length: 15 residues. The ends lost 2 bases at V and 4 bases at J; junction bases unmatched: 5. For the CDR3, the DNA is TGTGCCAGCAGTTTACAGGGACAGGGGTTATACGAGCAGTACTTC. It encodes CASSLQGQGLYEQYF.

At least ten counts were recorded for this clonotype. A much bigger clone sits one base away, suggesting this may be a read error. The chain links TRBV6-5 to TRBJ2-5, with 7 bases matching TRBD2. The CDR3 spans 15 residues. With 2 bases clipped from V and 2 bases from J, the junction kept 5 bases outside the gene matches. Germline lookup yields CDR1 MNHEY and CDR2 SVGAGI. CDR3 residues: CASSYTMGGQETQYF. CDR3 sequence (DNA): TGTGCCAGCAGTTACACGATGGGAGGGCAAGAGACCCAGTACTTC.

This clonotype was seen ten or more times. The genes are TRBV24-1 and TRBJ2-5; D possibly corresponds to TRBD1 (5 bases). The CDR3 runs 18 residues. V shed 5 bases and J shed 2 bases, with 23 bases lying between them. The V gene's germline CDR1 is KGHDR and CDR2 SFDVKD. The CDR3 nucleotides read TGTGCCACCAGTGGGGGCTCCTCTGCACAGGAGATTCAAGAGACCCAGTACTTC. Protein sequence: CATSGGSSAQEIQETQYF.

CDR3 DNA: TGTGCCAGCAGTACCCGGACAGGGGGCGCATCTGGCTACACCTTC. It codes for CASSTRTGGASGYTF. The genes are TRBV12-3 or TRBV12-4 and TRBJ1-2, with TRBD1 identical over 11 bases. Trimming took 5 bases from V and 7 from J; bases not matched to a gene: 9. The CDR3 contains 15 residues.

Turning to this clonotype: This sequence may be a read error, since a much larger clone differs from it by one base. The rearrangement uses TRBV25-1 and TRBJ2-5, with 10 bases aligning to TRBD2. CDR1 is MGHDK and CDR2 is SYGVNS in the germline V gene. This CDR3 has 15 residues. Written as DNA, the CDR3 is TGTGCCAGCAGTGACCTTAGCGGGAGGCAAGAGATCCAGTACTTC. Translated, it gives CASSDLSGRQEIQYF.

The chain has TRBV9 and TRBJ2-1; a possible D gene is TRBD2 (6 bases). Trimming left V 0 bases short and J 3 bases short, with 10 bases between. The CDR3 runs 15 residues. In germline, CDR1 is SGDLS, CDR2 YYNGEE. CDR3 protein: CASSVEGSGYNEQFF. Written as DNA, the CDR3 is TGTGCCAGCAGCGTAGAGGGTAGCGGCTACAATGAGCAGTTCTTC. Full variable domain (rest looked up from reference TRBV9 and TRBJ2-1): DSGVTQTPKHLITATGQRVTLRCSPRSGDLSVYWYQQSLDQGLQFLIQYYNGEERAKGNILERFSAQQFPDLHSELNLSSLELGDSALYFCASSVEGSGYNEQFFGPGTRLTVL.

In its sample, this clonotype was seen many times. The chain carries TRBV7-2 and TRBJ2-7; D call uncertain. Trimming removed 5 bases at V and 3 bases at J, with 14 bases between. Per the germline V gene, CDR1 is SGHTA and CDR2 is FQGNSA. The CDR3 length is 14 residues. The CDR3 nucleotides read TGTGCCAGCAGCCAGTTGGGCGGCTTCTACGAGCAGTACTTC. This encodes CASSQLGGFYEQYF.

About this clonotype itself: The junction and the germline gene differ at one end; a read error may be behind it. V and J are TRBV20-1 and TRBJ2-6, with a possible D match to TRBD1 (5 bases). The length of the CDR3 is 14 residues. Germline V gene sequence: CDR1 DFQATT, CDR2 SNEGSKA (reference sequence). The CDR3: CSASRISGANVLAF. In DNA, the CDR3 is TGCAGTGCTTCCAGGATCTCTGGGGCCAACGTCCTGGCTTTC.

This clonotype was counted ten times or more. The CDR3 loop is CASSDTVEAGYTF. CDR3 sequence (DNA): TGTGCCAGCAGCGATACAGTGGAGGCTGGCTACACCTTC. The rearrangement joins TRBV2 to TRBJ1-2, with D unresolved. Trimming stripped 6 bases from V and 7 bases from J, with 15 bases between. This CDR3 contains 13 residues. Looked up from germline, CDR1 is SNHLY and CDR2 is FYNNEI.

This clonotype came up many times. This chain joins TRBV29-1 and TRBJ1-2; the D is unclear. The CDR3 is made up of 11 amino acids. V was pared by 6 bases and J by 1 base, with 6 bases between. The V gene's germline CDR1 is SQVTM and CDR2 ANQGSEA. CDR3 region: CSVLINYGYTF. CDR3 sequence (DNA): TGCAGCGTCCTCATTAACTATGGCTACACCTTC.

This clonotype was counted many times. The V and J genes are TRBV20-1 and TRBJ2-5; 9 bases map to TRBD1. The CDR3 covers 13 residues. Germline V CDR1 and CDR2: DFQATT, SNEGSKA (reference sequence). The trim removed 6 bases at V and 6 bases at J, leaving 8 bases unmatched. This CDR3 is CSAETGGMKTQYF. CDR3 coding DNA: TGCAGTGCCGAGACAGGGGGGATGAAGACCCAGTACTTC.

The rearrangement links TRBV5-5 to TRBJ2-5; tentative D call: TRBD2 (5 bases). The CDR3 is made up of 17 amino acids. The germline V and J ends were trimmed by 7 bases and 1 base, with 23 bases remaining between them. CDR1 and CDR2 (germline): SGHKS, YYEKEE (reference sequence). The DNA for the CDR3 is TGTGCCAGCGAAGGATATGCGGGCAGATATAGCCAAGAGACCCAGTACTTC. Translation: CASEGYAGRYSQETQYF. Full variable domain (remainder filled in from reference TRBV5-5 and TRBJ2-5): DAGVTQSPTHLIKTRGQQVTLRCSPISGHKSVSWYQQVLGQGPQFIFQYYEKEERGRGNFPDRFSARQFPNYSSELNVNALLLGDSALYLCASEGYAGRYSQETQYFGPGTRLLVL.

This clonotype is a singleton in its sample. The rearrangement joins TRBV4-1 to TRBJ2-7; no clear D gene. CDR3 length: 16 residues. Germline loops: CDR1 MGHRA, CDR2 YSYEKL. V shed 3 bases and J shed 0 bases, with 15 bases lying between them. CDR3 coding DNA: TGCGCCAGCAGCCAGGTAGACTGGGAAAGCTCCTACGAGCAGTACTTC. Its translation: CASSQVDWESSYEQYF.

This clonotype was found many times. The V call is TRBV3-1, the J call TRBJ2-7, with a tentative D call TRBD1 (5 bases). This CDR3 is 15 amino acids long. The ends were cut back, 5 bases at V and 4 bases at J, with 18 bases in the middle. The germline gives CDR1 LGHDT, CDR2 YNNKEL (reference sequence). The CDR3 reads CASSSGAAPGYEQYF. CDR3 bases: TGTGCCAGCAGCAGTGGGGCAGCCCCTGGGTACGAGCAGTACTTC.

This clonotype was found many times. The chain combines TRBV19 with TRBJ2-5; D might be TRBD2 (6 bases). Trimming removed 7 bases from V and 5 bases from J, with 20 bases in between. The CDR3 contains 15 residues. CDR1 is LNHDA and CDR2 is SQIVND in the germline V gene (reference sequence). The CDR3 here is CASKPRAGTGETQYF. DNA for the CDR3: TGTGCCAGTAAACCCCGGGCGGGAACCGGGGAGACCCAGTACTTC.

About this clonotype itself: Relative to the germline gene, one junction end is altered; a read error may explain this. This rearrangement joins TRBV18 to TRBJ1-2; TRBD1 matches 9 bases. The V gene's germline CDR1 is KGHSH and CDR2 LQKENI. This CDR3 contains 17 residues. The CDR3 bases are TGTTCCAGCTCACCACGATCGGGACAGGGAGGAAACTATGGCTACACCTTC. Translation: CSSSPRSGQGGNYGYTF.